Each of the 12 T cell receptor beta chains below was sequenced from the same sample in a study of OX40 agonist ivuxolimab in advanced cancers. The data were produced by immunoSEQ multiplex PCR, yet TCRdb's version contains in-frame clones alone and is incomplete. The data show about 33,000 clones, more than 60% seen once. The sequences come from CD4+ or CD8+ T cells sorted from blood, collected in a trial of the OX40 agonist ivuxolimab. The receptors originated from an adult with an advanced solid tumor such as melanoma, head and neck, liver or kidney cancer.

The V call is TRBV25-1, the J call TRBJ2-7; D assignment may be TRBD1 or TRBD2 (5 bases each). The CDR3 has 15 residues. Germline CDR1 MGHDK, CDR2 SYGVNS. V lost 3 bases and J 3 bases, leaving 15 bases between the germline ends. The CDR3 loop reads CASSDPGTPDYEQYF. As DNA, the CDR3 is TGTGCCAGCAGTGACCCAGGGACGCCAGACTACGAGCAGTACTTC.

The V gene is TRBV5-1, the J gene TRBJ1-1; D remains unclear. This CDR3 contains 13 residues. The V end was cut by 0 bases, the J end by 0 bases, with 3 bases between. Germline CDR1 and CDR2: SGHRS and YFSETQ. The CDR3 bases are TGCGCCAGCAGCTTGGGGATGAACACTGAAGCTTTCTTT. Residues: CASSLGMNTEAFF.

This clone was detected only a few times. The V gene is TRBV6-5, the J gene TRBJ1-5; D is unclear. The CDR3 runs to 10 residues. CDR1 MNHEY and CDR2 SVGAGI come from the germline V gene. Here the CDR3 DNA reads TGTGCGAGTGGCAATCAGCCCCAGCATTTT. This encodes CASGNQPQHF.

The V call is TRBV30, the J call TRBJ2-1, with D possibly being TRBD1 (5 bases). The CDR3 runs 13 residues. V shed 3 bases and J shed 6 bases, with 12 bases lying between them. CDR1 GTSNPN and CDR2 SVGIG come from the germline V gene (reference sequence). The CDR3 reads CAWRATGANEQFF. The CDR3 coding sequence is TGTGCCTGGAGAGCAACAGGTGCCAATGAGCAGTTCTTC.

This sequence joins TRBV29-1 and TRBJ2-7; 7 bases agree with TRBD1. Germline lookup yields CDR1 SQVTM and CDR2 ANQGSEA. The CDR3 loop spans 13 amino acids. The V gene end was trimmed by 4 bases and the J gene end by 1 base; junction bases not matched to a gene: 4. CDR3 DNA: TGCAGCGTTGGGCAGGGGGAGTCCTACGAGCAGTACTTC. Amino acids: CSVGQGESYEQYF.

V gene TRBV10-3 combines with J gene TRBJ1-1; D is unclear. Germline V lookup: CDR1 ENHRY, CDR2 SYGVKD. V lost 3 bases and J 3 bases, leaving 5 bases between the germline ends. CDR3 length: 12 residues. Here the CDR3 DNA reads TGTGCCATCAGTGACAGGCACACTGAAGCTTTCTTT. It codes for CAISDRHTEAFF.

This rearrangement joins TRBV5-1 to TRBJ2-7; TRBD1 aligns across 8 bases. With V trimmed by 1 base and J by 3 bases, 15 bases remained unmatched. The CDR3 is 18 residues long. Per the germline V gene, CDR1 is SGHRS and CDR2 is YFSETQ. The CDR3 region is CASSLCESWTGSCYEQYF. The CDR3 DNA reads TGCGCCAGCAGCTTGTGTGAATCCTGGACAGGGTCCTGCTACGAGCAGTACTTC. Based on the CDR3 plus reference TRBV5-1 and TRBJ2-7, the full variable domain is KAGVTQTPRYLIKTRGQQVTLSCSPISGHRSVSWYQQTPGQGLQFLFEYFSETQRNKGNFPGRFSGRQFSNSRSEMNVSTLELGDSALYLCASSLCESWTGSCYEQYFGPGTRLTVT.

The CDR3 sequence: CASSAYEGGAGEKLFF. CDR3 DNA: TGTGCCAGCAGCGCCTACGAGGGGGGGGCGGGTGAAAAACTGTTTTTT. The rearrangement joins TRBV9 to TRBJ1-4; a weak D match, TRBD1 (6 bases). V lost 3 bases and J 7 bases, leaving 19 bases between the germline ends. The CDR3 is made up of 16 amino acids. Germline V gene data show CDR1 as SGDLS and CDR2 as YYNGEE.

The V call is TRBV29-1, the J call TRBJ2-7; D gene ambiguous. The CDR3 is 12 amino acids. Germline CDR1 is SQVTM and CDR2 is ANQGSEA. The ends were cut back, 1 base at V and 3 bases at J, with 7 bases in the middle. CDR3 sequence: CSVEALGYEQYF. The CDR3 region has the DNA TGCAGCGTTGAAGCCCTAGGCTACGAGCAGTACTTC.

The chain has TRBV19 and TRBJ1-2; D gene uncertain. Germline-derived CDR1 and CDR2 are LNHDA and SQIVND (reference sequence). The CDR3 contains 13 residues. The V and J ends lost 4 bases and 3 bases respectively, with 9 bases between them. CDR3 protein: CASSKKGHYGYTF. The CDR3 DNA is TGTGCCAGTAGTAAAAAGGGCCACTATGGCTACACCTTC. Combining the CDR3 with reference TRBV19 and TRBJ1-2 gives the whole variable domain DGGITQSPKYLFRKEGQNVTLSCEQNLNHDAMYWYRQDPGQGLRLIYYSQIVNDFQKGDIAEGYSVSREKKESFPLTVTSAQKNPTAFYLCASSKKGHYGYTFGSGTRLTVV.

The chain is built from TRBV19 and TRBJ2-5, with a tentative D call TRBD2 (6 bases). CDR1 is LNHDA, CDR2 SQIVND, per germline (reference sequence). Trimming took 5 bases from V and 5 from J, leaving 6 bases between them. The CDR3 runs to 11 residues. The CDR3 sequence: CASSGGETQYF. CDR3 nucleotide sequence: TGTGCCAGTAGTGGGGGGGAGACCCAGTACTTC.

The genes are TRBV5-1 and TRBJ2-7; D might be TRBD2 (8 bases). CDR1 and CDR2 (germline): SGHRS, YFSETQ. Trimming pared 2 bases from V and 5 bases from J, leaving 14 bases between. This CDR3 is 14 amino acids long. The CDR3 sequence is CASSFGGGTDEQYF. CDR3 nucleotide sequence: TGCGCCAGCAGCTTCGGCGGGGGGACAGACGAGCAGTACTTC.